The 20 T cell receptor beta chains presented below share a single source sample, sequenced in a study of blood T cells in healthy people across ages. A second PCR, run for roughly 6 to 11 cycles, used a sample-barcoded 5' primer plus a J-beta primer mix. Via MiXCR, TCRdb re-called the 5' RACE reads, giving one row per CDR3 protein. The repertoire holds about 1.4 million distinct CDR3 sequences, with approximately 59% as singletons. Input material: blood. The receptors here all came from a man between 18 and 35 years old in good health.

This sequence joins TRBV11-3 and TRBJ1-1, with TRBD1 as a possible D gene (6 bases). Trimming shortened V by 4 bases and J by 3 bases, and 9 bases separated the two germline ends. Germline assignment: CDR1 SGHNT and CDR2 YENEEA. The CDR3 runs 13 residues. CDR3 sequence (DNA): TGTGCCAGCAGCTCTGGACAGTACACTGAAGCTTTCTTT. Translation: CASSSGQYTEAFF.

The V and J genes are TRBV29-1 and TRBJ1-1, with unresolved D. The CDR3 contains 13 residues. The V end lost 5 bases, the J end lost 0 bases, and 10 bases lay between the germline ends. Looked up from germline, CDR1 is SQVTM and CDR2 is ANQGSEA. DNA for the CDR3: TGCAGCGTTCGTAAGGGTGTGAACACTGAAGCTTTCTTT. As protein: CSVRKGVNTEAFF. Full variable domain (missing parts from reference TRBV29-1 and TRBJ1-1): SAVISQKPSRDICQRGTSLTIQCQVDSQVTMMFWYRQQPGQSLTLIATANQGSEATYESGFVIDKFPISRPNLTFSTLTVSNMSPEDSSIYLCSVRKGVNTEAFFGQGTRLTVV.

The chain is built from TRBV20-1 and TRBJ2-7; D ambiguous. CDR1 is DFQATT and CDR2 is SNEGSKA in the germline V gene (reference sequence). This CDR3 spans 15 amino acids. With 6 bases removed from V and 5 bases from J, the gap between germline ends came to 23 bases. CDR3 residues: CSAPTSEGWRNEQYF. The DNA of the CDR3 is TGCAGTGCCCCTACCTCGGAAGGGTGGCGAAACGAGCAGTACTTC.

The chain links TRBV25-1 to TRBJ2-3; a weak D match, TRBD1 (6 bases). This CDR3 has 15 residues. Deletions cut 1 base from V and 1 base from J, with 9 bases between. The germline gives CDR1 MGHDK, CDR2 SYGVNS. CDR3 loop: CASSESQGRTDTQYF. CDR3 DNA: TGTGCCAGCAGTGAATCCCAGGGGCGCACAGATACGCAGTATTTT.

This chain uses TRBV10-3 with TRBJ2-7; 8 bases are a match to TRBD1. Per the germline V gene, CDR1 is ENHRY and CDR2 is SYGVKD. This CDR3 comprises 12 residues. V lost 11 bases to trimming and J lost 1 base; unmatched junction nucleotides: 4. CDR3 coding DNA: TGTGCCGTCGGACAGGGTTCCTACGAGCAGTACTTC. Translating it yields CAVGQGSYEQYF.

This sequence joins TRBV6-1 and TRBJ2-1; 10 bases align to TRBD2. J lost 7 bases, V lost 4 bases, and 16 bases had no gene match. The CDR3 runs to 18 residues. CDR1 is MNHNS, CDR2 SASEGT, per germline. CDR3: CASSVPGLAHTLGNEQFF. The CDR3 nucleotides are TGTGCCAGCAGTGTTCCGGGACTAGCGCACACGTTAGGGAATGAGCAGTTCTTC.

The V and J genes are TRBV12-3 or TRBV12-4 and TRBJ2-4; 14 positions match TRBD2. The DNA end is more similar to TRBJ2-7, so the J call may be wrong. This CDR3 comprises 15 residues. The CDR3 loop reads CASSLSGLAGDEQYF. The CDR3 bases are TGTGCCAGCAGTTTGTCGGGACTAGCGGGAGACGAGCAGTACTTC.

This clonotype was found a few times. The chain carries TRBV5-1 and TRBJ2-6; D call uncertain. This CDR3 spans 15 amino acids. The V gene's germline CDR1 is SGHRS and CDR2 YFSETQ. V lost 4 bases and J lost 0, with 8 bases in between. The CDR3 region has the DNA TGCGCCAGCAGCACTGACCTCTCTGGGGCCAACGTCCTGACTTTC. Its protein product is CASSTDLSGANVLTF.

The J gene is TRBJ2-1, the V gene TRBV7-6; the D is unclear. Germline V lookup: CDR1 SGHVS, CDR2 FNYEAQ. The CDR3 has 14 residues. V gave up 1 base and J gave up 8 bases, with 12 bases separating them. CDR3 nucleotide sequence: TGTGCCAGCAGCTTAGTTGCACCTTCGGATGAGCAGTTCTTC. This sequence encodes CASSLVAPSDEQFF.

V is TRBV6-5 and J is TRBJ2-7; D call uncertain. CDR1 is MNHEY and CDR2 is SVGAGI in the germline V gene. V was shortened by 0 bases and J by 3 bases, with 9 bases between the two germline ends. The CDR3 is made up of 14 amino acids. The CDR3: CASSYSGRDYEQYF. The CDR3 nucleotides are TGTGCCAGCAGTTACTCGGGCCGAGACTACGAGCAGTACTTC.

V usage is TRBV12-3 or TRBV12-4 and J usage is TRBJ2-5; 12 bases are shared with TRBD2. V trimming: 7 bases; J trimming: 11 bases; junction bases outside the gene matches: 17. The CDR3 is 16 amino acids. CDR3 amino acids: CASTLETSGSVGQQYF. The DNA for the CDR3 is TGTGCCAGCACCCTAGAGACTAGCGGGAGCGTCGGACAGCAGTACTTC.

This clonotype was observed a handful of times. The chain has TRBV28 and TRBJ1-4, with 7 bases identical to TRBD1. Germline CDR1 MDHEN, CDR2 SYDVKM. This CDR3 comprises 11 residues. Losses at the gene ends were 4 bases for V and 12 bases for J; bases not matched to a gene: 2. CDR3 residues: CASSSDRELFF. Here the CDR3 DNA reads TGTGCCAGCAGTTCAGACAGGGAACTGTTTTTT.

V and J are TRBV7-9 and TRBJ2-7; D possibly corresponds to TRBD2 (6 bases). In germline, CDR1 is SEHNR, CDR2 FQNEAQ (reference sequence). Between the trimmed V and J ends, which lost 0 bases and 1 base, there was a span of 13 bases. The CDR3 has 16 residues. CDR3 sequence: CASSLAAPSASYEQYF. CDR3 bases: TGTGCCAGCAGCTTAGCTGCCCCTAGCGCTTCCTACGAGCAGTACTTC.

The chain employs TRBV3-1 and TRBJ1-4; 9 bases line up with TRBD1. The J segment lost 4 bases and the V segment lost 2 bases, leaving 8 bases of the junction unmatched. Germline V lookup: CDR1 LGHDT, CDR2 YNNKEL (reference sequence). This CDR3 region has 17 residues. CDR3 in amino acids: CASSQSLGTGLNEKLFF. CDR3 DNA sequence: TGTGCCAGCAGCCAAAGCCTCGGGACAGGGCTTAATGAAAAACTGTTTTTT.

This clonotype was detected a few times. V gene TRBV29-1 combines with J gene TRBJ2-4, with D possibly being TRBD1 (5 bases). Trimming left V 4 bases short and J 8 bases short, with 21 bases between. The CDR3 consists of 15 residues. Germline V CDR1 and CDR2: SQVTM, ANQGSEA. The CDR3 here is CSVGSAGLSSDIQYF. CDR3 DNA sequence: TGCAGCGTTGGGTCGGCAGGGCTATCGTCGGACATTCAGTACTTC.

A note on this clonotype: One junction end disagrees with the germline gene, perhaps due to a read error. CDR3 in amino acids: CASSPRVRGFFYGQYF. In DNA, the CDR3 is TGTGCCAGCAGTCCCAGAGTAAGGGGTTTCTTCTACGGGCAGTACTTC. This rearrangement joins TRBV9 to TRBJ2-7; tentatively, D is TRBD1 (5 bases). Looked up from germline, CDR1 is SGDLS and CDR2 is YYNGEE. CDR3 size: 16 residues.

This chain links TRBV7-2 with TRBJ2-3, with D perhaps matching TRBD2 (6 bases). The germline V and J ends were trimmed by 3 bases and 0 bases, with 16 bases remaining between them. Germline V CDR1 and CDR2: SGHTA, FQGNSA. The CDR3 covers 17 residues. In DNA form, the CDR3 reads TGTGCCAGCAGCTTTGCATCCGCGGGATTTAGCACAGATACGCAGTATTTT. Protein sequence: CASSFASAGFSTDTQYF.

The chain joins TRBV7-9 to TRBJ1-2; D is undetermined. The length of the CDR3 is 15 residues. Germline lookup yields CDR1 SEHNR and CDR2 FQNEAQ (reference sequence). Trimming took 5 bases from V and 0 from J, leaving 13 bases between them. Written as DNA, the CDR3 is TGTGCCAGCAGCGACCTCACAGCTTCTAACTATGGCTACACCTTC. Its protein product is CASSDLTASNYGYTF.

V is TRBV6-2 or TRBV6-3 and J is TRBJ2-5; 11 nucleotides match TRBD1. Germline V gives CDR1 MNHEY, CDR2 SVGEGT. The junction had 19 bases not matched to a gene; V was cut back by 8 bases and J by 11 bases. This CDR3 comprises 16 residues. The CDR3 DNA reads as TGTGCCAGCCTTACGGGGACAGGGGGTTATTACAATGAGCAGTACTTC. Residues: CASLTGTGGYYNEQYF.

This chain links TRBV6-2 or TRBV6-3 with TRBJ1-1; D is ambiguous. CDR1 is MNHEY, CDR2 SVGEGT, per germline. The V end was cut by 2 bases, the J end by 7 bases, with 14 bases between. This CDR3 has 14 residues. The CDR3 protein is CASSYSPRDFEAFF. The DNA for the CDR3 is TGTGCCAGCAGTTACAGTCCCAGAGATTTTGAAGCTTTCTTT.